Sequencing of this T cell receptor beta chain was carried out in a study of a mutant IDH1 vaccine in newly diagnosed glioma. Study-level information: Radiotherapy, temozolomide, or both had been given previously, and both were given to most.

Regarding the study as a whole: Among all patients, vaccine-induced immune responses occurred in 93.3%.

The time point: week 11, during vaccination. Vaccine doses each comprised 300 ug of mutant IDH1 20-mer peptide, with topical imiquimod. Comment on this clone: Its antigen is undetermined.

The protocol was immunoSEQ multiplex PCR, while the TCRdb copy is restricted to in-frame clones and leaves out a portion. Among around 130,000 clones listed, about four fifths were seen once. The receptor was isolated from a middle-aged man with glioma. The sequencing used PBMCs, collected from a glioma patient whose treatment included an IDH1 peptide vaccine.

CDR3 sequence: CASSFLTGGMEGTDTQYF. CDR3 coding DNA: TGCGCCAGCAGCTTCCTGACTGGCGGGATGGAGGGCACAGATACGCAGTATTTT. The chain combines TRBV5-1 with TRBJ2-3; TRBD2 is a possible D gene (6 bases). Trimming cost V 2 bases and J 1 base, with 20 bases left between them. Per germline, CDR1 SGHRS and CDR2 YFSETQ. This CDR3 spans 18 amino acids.